Listed here is a single TCR beta chain. Its antigen remains unidentified. Unique molecular identifiers were built into the TCR beta cDNA libraries. The yield from roughly 1 to 10 million T cells was around 500,000 cDNA molecules in total. TCRdb reprocessed the PCR reads via MiXCR and lists one record per CDR3 protein. The sample lists approximately 630,000 distinct CDR3 sequences; approximately 60% were seen once. V was pared by 0 bases and J by 0 bases, with 8 bases between. The germline CDR1 and CDR2 sequences are MNHEY and SVGAGI. The CDR3 is 15 residues long. The data belong to a study of post-analysis software for immune sequencing data. The study, taken as a whole, reports: The F measure placed samples prepared in the same batch into strongly shared clusters. Higher frequency in patients than in controls was seen for roughly five TRBV segments, with TRBV5-6, TRBV5-1 and TRBV20-1 among them. For normalized Chao1 diversity, multiple sclerosis patients scored significantly lower than controls did.

V is TRBV6-5 and J is TRBJ1-2; D is unclear. Sample: blood. This receptor was obtained from a girl aged 2 to 9 with multiple sclerosis. The CDR3 nucleotides read TGTGCCAGCAGTTACTCGAGTTATTCTAACTATGGCTACACCTTC. This encodes CASSYSSYSNYGYTF.